Described below is a single T cell receptor (beta chain) sequence and its context. The sample comes from a study of blood T cell repertoires in COVID-19. About the research overall: T cells, B-cell-depleted T cells, or PBMCs provided the cDNA or gDNA that served as material.

Individuals drawn from about two dozen US areas were roughly 18 to 89 years old. Each participant's cohort was designated according to participant-reported clinical history. In the original processing: Estimated nucleated cell counts came from reference gene primer amplification. TCRdb keeps only in-frame clones here, not all; method: immunoSEQ multiplex PCR. The DNA was the basis for D and trimming; V, J and clone size are from that table. The repertoire holds roughly 180,000 clones, 81% seen once, with roughly 5.7% in the top ten. The receptor was isolated from a woman in her 40s with acute COVID-19. Sequencing was carried out using PBMCs or T cells enriched from blood (not recorded which).

The CDR3 spells CASSPRPTGDYTF. The DNA for the CDR3 is TGTGCCAGCAGCCCCCGGCCGACAGGGGACTACACCTTC. The chain employs TRBV11-3 and TRBJ1-2, with 8 bases that match TRBD1. Germline CDR1 is SGHNT and CDR2 is YENEEA. This CDR3 comprises 13 residues. V was clipped by 5 bases and J by 10 bases; unmatched bases: 9.